This record covers a single TCR beta chain. The repertoire was sequenced with immunoSEQ multiplex PCR; TCRdb's copy has only in-frame clones and lacks some. The sample has some 150,000 clones; roughly 90% are singletons. These data come from a study of blood T cell repertoires in COVID-19. Study overall: From the United States, Italy and Spain came samples of acute and convalescent COVID-19.

Trimming took 2 bases from V and 1 from J; bases not matched to a gene: 6. The CDR3 sequence is 15 residues long. The V gene's germline CDR1 is SGDLS and CDR2 YYNGEE. The sequenced material came from peripheral blood. The chain has TRBV9 and TRBJ2-7; 7 bases agree with TRBD2. This TCR was recovered from an older woman who had recovered from COVID-19. The CDR3 region has the DNA TGTGCCAGCAGCGTGGGAGGGGCCACATCCTACGAGCAGTACTTC. Protein: CASSVGGATSYEQYF.